The 30 T cell receptor beta chains given below trace back to one sample, sequenced in a study of cytomegalovirus exposure and HLA in healthy donors. The PCR used 60 Vbeta and 13 Jbeta primers. Sequencing was performed with immunoSEQ multiplex PCR; in TCRdb, only in-frame clones are kept and a portion is missing. The repertoire has about 98,000 clones, about two thirds of them found once; the top ten carry 2% to 2.5%. The source material was PBMCs. These receptors were collected from a man aged 45-65 years in good health and CMV-seronegative.

The genes are TRBV7-9 and TRBJ2-6, with 8 bases matching TRBD1. The CDR3 is 17 residues long. Trimming took 3 bases from V and 3 from J; bases not matched to a gene: 7. Germline lookup yields CDR1 SEHNR and CDR2 FQNEAQ (reference sequence). CDR3 nucleotide sequence: TGTGCCAGCAGCTTCCCCTTGACAGGGGATGGGGCCAACGTCCTGACTTTC. Encoded protein: CASSFPLTGDGANVLTF.

This clone showed up just a few times. The CDR3 sequence is CASSPSFATLNIQYF. CDR3 nucleotide sequence: TGTGCCAGCTCACCCTCTTTCGCCACTTTAAACATTCAGTACTTC. The chain joins TRBV18 to TRBJ2-4; D is undetermined. The germline V gene encodes CDR1 KGHSH and CDR2 LQKENI. CDR3 length: 15 amino acids. Deletions cut 3 bases from V and 6 bases from J, with 15 bases between.

CDR3: CASSTRLAGGHEQFF. The CDR3, as DNA: TGTGCCAGCAGTACAAGATTAGCGGGGGGGCATGAGCAGTTCTTC. J is TRBJ2-1 and V is TRBV6-1, with 11 bases identical to TRBD2. V lost 5 bases to trimming and J lost 8 bases; unmatched junction nucleotides: 8. The CDR3 length is 15 residues. Germline V gives CDR1 MNHNS, CDR2 SASEGT.

This chain uses TRBV11-2 with TRBJ1-2; D gene unclear. V lost 5 bases, J lost 5 bases, and 24 bases lay in between. This CDR3 is 17 amino acids long. CDR1 and CDR2 (germline): SGHAT, FQNNGV. CDR3 region: CASSPREARTGRYGYTF. The CDR3 coding sequence is TGTGCCAGCAGCCCTAGGGAGGCGCGGACGGGGAGGTATGGCTACACCTTC.

The chain combines TRBV21-1 with TRBJ2-7; the D call of TRBD2 is as the table states it, not checked on the DNA. TRBV21-1 is given as a pseudogene. The CDR3 covers 17 residues. The CDR3 protein is CASSKSRERLFTYEQYF. For the CDR3, the DNA is TGTGCCAGCAGCAAGTCGAGGGAAAGGTTGTTCACCTACGAGCAGTACTTC.

CDR3: CASSLGGRNTEAFF. CDR3 DNA sequence: TGCGCCAGCAGCTTGGGAGGTAGGAACACTGAAGCTTTCTTT. The chain carries TRBV5-1 and TRBJ1-1; D unresolved. Germline CDR1 reads SGHRS; CDR2 reads YFSETQ. This CDR3 region has 14 residues. V was pared by 0 bases and J by 1 base, with 7 bases between.

CDR3 protein: CASSLTSGGGETQYF. CDR3 nucleotides: TGTGCCAGCAGTTTAACTAGCGGGGGAGGAGAGACCCAGTACTTC. The genes are TRBV28 and TRBJ2-5; 11 bases match TRBD2. CDR3 size: 15 residues. The V segment lost 2 bases and the J segment 4 bases; nucleotides outside the gene matches: 3. Per germline, CDR1 MDHEN and CDR2 SYDVKM.

The gene calls are TRBV27 and TRBJ2-7; the D is unclear. This CDR3 contains 12 residues. Germline CDR1 reads MNHEY; CDR2 reads SMNVEV (reference sequence). V was trimmed by 4 bases and J by 1 base, leaving 5 bases between them. The CDR3: CASSSLSYEQYF. The CDR3 region has the DNA TGTGCCAGCAGTTCACTTTCCTACGAGCAGTACTTC.

This chain joins TRBV27 and TRBJ2-1; TRBD1 aligns across 9 bases. The J segment lost 1 base and the V segment lost 0 bases, leaving 1 base of the junction unmatched. The germline V gene encodes CDR1 MNHEY and CDR2 SMNVEV (reference sequence). The CDR3 has 16 amino acids. The DNA of the CDR3 is TGTGCCAGCAGTTTATCCGGACAGGGGTCCTACAATGAGCAGTTCTTC. Protein: CASSLSGQGSYNEQFF.

The chain recombines TRBV6-5 with TRBJ2-7; TRBD1 agrees at 8 bases. Germline trimming cut 1 base from V and 6 bases from J; bases unmatched to any gene: 5. CDR3 length: 14 amino acids. Germline assignment: CDR1 MNHEY and CDR2 SVGAGI. The DNA of the CDR3 is TGTGCCAGCAGTTACTTGGACAGGGAGTCCGAGCAGTACTTC. Translation: CASSYLDRESEQYF.

The chain joins TRBV4-3 to TRBJ2-5; TRBD1 agrees at 10 bases. Germline-derived CDR1 and CDR2 are LGHNA and YSLEER. This CDR3 has 18 amino acids. V dropped 1 base and J dropped 11; count of bases not matched to a gene: 19. The CDR3 sequence: CASSQATPRDRGVEEQYF. DNA of the CDR3: TGCGCCAGCAGCCAAGCAACCCCCCGGGACAGGGGTGTAGAAGAGCAGTACTTC.

This chain uses TRBV5-1 with TRBJ1-6; tentatively, D is TRBD1 (5 bases). In germline, CDR1 is SGHRS, CDR2 YFSETQ. The V gene lost 7 bases and the J gene lost 6 bases, with 17 bases spanning the gap. CDR3 length: 15 residues. The CDR3 coding sequence is TGCGCCAGCGGTCAAACAGGTAGTTTTAATTCACCCCTCCACTTT. Translated: CASGQTGSFNSPLHF.

The chain uses TRBV19 and TRBJ1-2, with 7 bases identical to TRBD1. Trimming at V came to 4 bases and at J to 0 bases, leaving 8 bases not matched to a gene. The CDR3 runs 16 residues. Per germline, CDR1 LNHDA and CDR2 SQIVND (reference sequence). CDR3 amino acids: CASSSPDRFANYGYTF. DNA for the CDR3: TGTGCCAGTAGTAGTCCGGACAGGTTCGCTAACTATGGCTACACCTTC.

The chain combines TRBV4-3 with TRBJ1-1; D gene ambiguous. The CDR3 runs to 14 residues. Germline CDR1 reads LGHNA; CDR2 reads YSLEER. V shed 3 bases and J shed 3 bases, with 11 bases lying between them. CDR3 sequence reads: CASSHLGSHTEAFF. The CDR3 region has the DNA TGCGCCAGCAGCCACCTAGGGAGTCACACTGAAGCTTTCTTT.

The chain has TRBV6-1 and TRBJ1-2; D remains unclear. The CDR3 contains 15 residues. V shed 7 bases and J shed 4 bases, with 19 bases lying between them. Germline CDR1 and CDR2: MNHNS and SASEGT. CDR3 sequence: CASTRGISEFYGYTF. In DNA, the CDR3 is TGTGCCAGCACCCGAGGTATATCGGAATTCTATGGCTACACCTTC.

This clone was observed a few times. This chain links TRBV29-1 with TRBJ2-7, with 7 bases identical to TRBD1. The junction had 12 bases not matched to a gene; V was cut back by 4 bases and J by 6 bases. The CDR3 runs 14 residues. CDR1 is SQVTM and CDR2 is ANQGSEA in the germline V gene. CDR3 region: CSVVVATGRGEQYF. CDR3 sequence (DNA): TGCAGCGTTGTTGTCGCGACAGGGAGAGGCGAGCAGTACTTC.

The gene calls are TRBV5-6 and TRBJ2-4; 13 bases are shared with TRBD2. The CDR3 extends over 14 amino acids. V was pared by 7 bases and J by 4 bases, with 2 bases of the junction left unmatched. Germline CDR1 is SGHDT and CDR2 is YYEEEE. The CDR3 spells CASGTSGAKNIQYF. CDR3 nucleotides: TGTGCCAGCGGGACTAGCGGGGCTAAAAACATTCAGTACTTC.

This clone came up a few times. J is TRBJ2-7 and V is TRBV2, with 7 nucleotides matching TRBD1. V shed 5 bases and J 1 base; nucleotides not matched to a gene: 5. Germline CDR1 SNHLY, CDR2 FYNNEI. This CDR3 has 14 amino acids. The CDR3: CASSQDRVSYEQYF. The CDR3 nucleotides read TGTGCCAGCAGTCAAGACAGGGTTTCCTACGAGCAGTACTTC. The full variable domain, rest sourced from reference TRBV2 and TRBJ2-7, is EPEVTQTPSHQVTQMGQEVILRCVPISNHLYFYWYRQILGQKVEFLVSFYNNEISEKSEIFDDQFSVERPDGSNFTLKIRSTKLEDSAMYFCASSQDRVSYEQYFGPGTRLTVT.

The J gene is TRBJ1-5, the V gene TRBV28; TRBD1 is a possible D gene (5 bases). The CDR3 length is 17 residues. Trimming took off 7 bases at V and 0 bases at J, with 19 bases between the two ends. Germline values: CDR1 MDHEN, CDR2 SYDVKM. CDR3 sequence (DNA): TGTGCCAGCAATGGAGGACGGGGGGATCGTAGCAATCAGCCCCAGCATTTT. Translation gives CASNGGRGDRSNQPQHF.

The chain links TRBV7-9 to TRBJ2-7, with 8 bases identical to TRBD1. Germline V gene data show CDR1 as SEHNR and CDR2 as FQNEAQ (reference sequence). V dropped 5 bases and J dropped 6; count of bases not matched to a gene: 3. The CDR3 loop spans 12 amino acids. The CDR3 reads CASSADRGEQYF. DNA of the CDR3: TGTGCCAGCAGCGCAGACAGGGGCGAGCAGTACTTC.

The CDR3 DNA reads as TGTGCCAGCAGTCGGACAGGGAAACATAGGTACTACACCTTC. Amino acid sequence: CASSRTGKHRYYTF. This chain connects TRBV6-5 to TRBJ1-2; TRBD1 aligns across 8 bases. J gave up 10 bases and V 5 bases, and 12 bases lay outside the gene matches. CDR3 length equals 14 residues. Germline V gene data show CDR1 as MNHEY and CDR2 as SVGAGI.

This clone was counted a single time. V gene TRBV7-9 combines with J gene TRBJ1-4; D uncertain. The CDR3 runs 14 residues. V was trimmed by 5 bases and J by 4 bases, leaving 11 bases between them. Germline V lookup: CDR1 SEHNR, CDR2 FQNEAQ (reference sequence). CDR3 residues: CASSKEAVNEKLFF. CDR3 DNA sequence: TGTGCCAGCAGCAAAGAGGCAGTTAATGAAAAACTGTTTTTT.

The chain joins TRBV28 to TRBJ2-3; a possible D gene is TRBD1 (6 bases). This CDR3 has 12 residues. The germline V gene encodes CDR1 MDHEN and CDR2 SYDVKM. The V end was cut by 5 bases, the J end by 8 bases, with 11 bases between. The CDR3 bases are TGTGCCAGCAGTGCATCAGGGGTTACGCAGTATTTT. Protein sequence: CASSASGVTQYF.

The chain carries TRBV27 and TRBJ1-2, with D possibly matching TRBD1 (5 bases). Deletions cut 10 bases from V and 1 base from J, with 10 bases between. The CDR3 covers 12 residues. Per the germline V gene, CDR1 is MNHEY and CDR2 is SMNVEV (reference sequence). The CDR3 sequence: CATMDINYGYTF. The CDR3 coding sequence is TGTGCCACCATGGACATTAACTATGGCTACACCTTC.

The chain links TRBV6-5 to TRBJ1-6, with D maybe TRBD1 (5 bases). From germline, CDR1 is MNHEY and CDR2 SVGAGI. The CDR3 extends over 15 amino acids. Trimming removed 6 bases at V and 10 bases at J, with 19 bases between. This CDR3 reads CASRLSGGKNSPLHF. Here the CDR3 DNA reads TGTGCCAGCAGACTCAGCGGGGGGAAGAACTCACCCCTCCACTTT.

The rearrangement uses TRBV9 and TRBJ2-5; possible D gene TRBD1, 5 bases. CDR3 size: 15 residues. V was pared by 0 bases and J by 5 bases, with 14 bases between. Germline CDR1 reads SGDLS; CDR2 reads YYNGEE. CDR3 sequence: CASSVDRGMGETQYF. The CDR3 DNA is TGTGCCAGCAGCGTAGATAGGGGTATGGGTGAGACCCAGTACTTC.

V gene TRBV9 combines with J gene TRBJ1-4; the match to TRBD1 covers 7 bases. The V gene's germline CDR1 is SGDLS and CDR2 YYNGEE. V shed 4 bases, J shed 0 bases, and the junction held 9 bases outside the gene matches. This CDR3 has 17 amino acids. DNA of the CDR3: TGTGCCAGCAGCCCCCGTGAAGGGGGCACAACTAATGAAAAACTGTTTTTT. Translation gives CASSPREGGTTNEKLFF.

The chain carries TRBV28 and TRBJ2-6; no definite D call. The CDR3 consists of 16 residues. Trimming left V 5 bases short and J 0 bases short, with 11 bases between. Per germline, CDR1 MDHEN and CDR2 SYDVKM. The CDR3 coding sequence is TGTGCCAGCAGTCCCCCGCGTCCCTCTGGGGCCAACGTCCTGACTTTC. Amino acid sequence: CASSPPRPSGANVLTF. The full variable domain, rest sourced from reference TRBV28 and TRBJ2-6, is DVKVTQSSRYLVKRTGEKVFLECVQDMDHENMFWYRQDPGLGLRLIYFSYDVKMKEKGDIPEGYSVSREKKERFSLILESASTNQTSMYLCASSPPRPSGANVLTFGAGSRLTVL.

The chain recombines TRBV5-1 with TRBJ2-1; the D gene is possibly TRBD2 (6 bases). Germline loops: CDR1 SGHRS, CDR2 YFSETQ. The germline V and J ends were trimmed by 0 bases and 0 bases, with 13 bases remaining between them. There are 17 residues in the CDR3. The CDR3 spells CASSLAPPGSSYNEQFF. The CDR3 coding sequence is TGCGCCAGCAGCTTGGCACCTCCCGGGAGCTCCTACAATGAGCAGTTCTTC.

This chain joins TRBV4-1 and TRBJ1-1; D is possibly TRBD1 (6 bases). Germline V gives CDR1 MGHRA, CDR2 YSYEKL. V lost 4 bases and J 5 bases, leaving 17 bases between the germline ends. CDR3 length equals 15 residues. CDR3 sequence reads: CASSRNREGWTEAFF. The CDR3 nucleotides are TGCGCCAGCAGCCGGAACAGGGAAGGGTGGACTGAAGCTTTCTTT.